This TCR beta chain derives from a study of CD8+ T cells in alopecia areata. Study at large: Treated patients were given 5 to 10 mg oral tofacitinib twice daily.

Treatment: oral pan-JAK inhibitor, 5-10 mg twice daily. Reverse transcription of extracted RNA yielded cDNA, which provided the sequencing template. TCRdb keeps only in-frame clones here, not all; method: immunoSEQ multiplex PCR. The sample contains some 170,000 clones, about three fifths of which appear only once. Study-level results: Affected scalp, especially in alopecia totalis/universalis, had a higher clonality than normal scalp did. Patients shared TCRs less clearly than mice did, possibly for HLA-related reasons. Expanded CD8+ clones among the top 100, and scalp clonality, were significantly decreased by tofacitinib.

A note on this clone: Its antigen is still unknown.

This receptor was obtained from a human donor with alopecia areata. The specimen comprised CD4+ T cells sorted from blood, sampled at week 56, from a patient treated with tofacitinib.

Here the CDR3 reads CASSALAGANSPLHF. The CDR3 bases are TGTGCCAGCAGCGCCCTAGCAGGGGCCAATTCACCCCTCCACTTT. The V and J genes are TRBV7-9 and TRBJ1-6; possibly TRBD1 for D (6 bases). CDR3 length: 15 amino acids. V lost 5 bases to trimming and J lost 7 bases, with 15 bases between them. The germline gives CDR1 SEHNR, CDR2 FQNEAQ (reference sequence).